This T cell receptor beta chain was identified during a study of T cell responses to AZD1222 COVID-19 vaccine. Whole-study findings and limits: Unmutated regions of variants are reportedly targeted by nearly half of spike-specific TCRs. Sampling that yielded the repertoires occurred only after the peak T cell response. Seropositive at baseline were only a handful of AZD1222 recipients. The study found Spike-specific TCR breadth and depth rose after two AZD1222 doses.

The assay was immunoSEQ multiplex PCR, and TCRdb's table has in-frame clones only and misses some. The profile covers 130,000 or so clones, with 86% appearing a single time and around 12% taken by the ten largest. This clone has more than one count but fewer than ten. Its antigen remains unidentified. The specimen was peripheral blood, collected on day 0 of AZD1222 vaccination. This clonotype originated in an adult in good health.

The CDR3 is CASSVAITSGLDTQYF. CDR3 sequence (DNA): TGTGCCAGCAGCGTAGCTATAACTAGCGGCCTAGATACGCAGTATTTT. The chain employs TRBV9 and TRBJ2-3, with 8 nucleotides matching TRBD2. Trimming removed 0 bases from V and 5 bases from J; junction bases left unmatched: 8. The CDR3 consists of 16 residues. From germline, CDR1 is SGDLS and CDR2 YYNGEE.